This TCR beta chain was profiled in a study of OX40 agonist ivuxolimab in advanced cancers. For the study at large: Ivuxolimab, which is an agonistic anti-OX40 (CD134) antibody, was administered to the patients.

In regard to this clone: What it recognizes is unknown.

Autoimmune disease history or systemic immunosuppression meant exclusion. Whole-study findings and limits: On average, CD8+ T cells showed a greater number of expanded clones than CD4+.

Germline CDR1 and CDR2: MDHEN and SYDVKM. The CDR3 spans 15 residues. V trimming: 4 bases; J trimming: 5 bases; junction bases outside the gene matches: 6. Method: immunoSEQ multiplex PCR; TCRdb's copy keeps in-frame clones and lacks some. Among some 70,000 clones listed, around 90% were seen once. This chain uses TRBV28 with TRBJ2-5; 11 bases align to TRBD2. The sequence was collected from an adult with an advanced solid tumor such as melanoma, head and neck, liver or kidney cancer. This sample comprised CD4+ or CD8+ T cells sorted from blood, obtained in a trial of the OX40 agonist ivuxolimab. This CDR3 is CASSSLAGGKETQYF. Here the CDR3 DNA reads TGTGCCAGCAGTTCATTAGCGGGGGGGAAGGAGACCCAGTACTTC.